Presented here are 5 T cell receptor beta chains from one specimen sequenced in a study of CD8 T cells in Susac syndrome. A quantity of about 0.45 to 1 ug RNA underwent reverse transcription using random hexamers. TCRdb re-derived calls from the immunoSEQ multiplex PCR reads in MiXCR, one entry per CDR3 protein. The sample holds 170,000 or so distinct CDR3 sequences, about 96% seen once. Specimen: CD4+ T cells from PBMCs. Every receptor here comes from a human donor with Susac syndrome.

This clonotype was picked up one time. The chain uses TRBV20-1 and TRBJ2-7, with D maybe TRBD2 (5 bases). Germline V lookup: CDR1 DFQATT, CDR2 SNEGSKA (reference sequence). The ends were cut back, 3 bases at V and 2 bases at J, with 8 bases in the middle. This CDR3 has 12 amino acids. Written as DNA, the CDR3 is TGCAGTGCTAGTATCGGGGCCTACGAGCAGTACTTC. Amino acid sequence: CSASIGAYEQYF.

This CDR3 is CSVEGRTEAFF. The CDR3 DNA reads TGCAGCGTTGAAGGGCGCACTGAAGCTTTCTTT. The gene calls are TRBV29-1 and TRBJ1-1; unclear D gene. Trimming left V 1 base short and J 4 bases short, with 4 bases between. The V gene's germline CDR1 is SQVTM and CDR2 ANQGSEA. The CDR3 is 11 amino acids.

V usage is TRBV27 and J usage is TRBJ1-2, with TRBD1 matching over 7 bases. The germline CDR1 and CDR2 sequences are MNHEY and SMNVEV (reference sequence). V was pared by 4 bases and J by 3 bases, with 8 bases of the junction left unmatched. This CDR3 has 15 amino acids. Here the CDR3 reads CASSSTTGAHYGYTF. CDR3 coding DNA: TGTGCCAGCAGTTCTACCACAGGGGCCCACTATGGCTACACCTTC.

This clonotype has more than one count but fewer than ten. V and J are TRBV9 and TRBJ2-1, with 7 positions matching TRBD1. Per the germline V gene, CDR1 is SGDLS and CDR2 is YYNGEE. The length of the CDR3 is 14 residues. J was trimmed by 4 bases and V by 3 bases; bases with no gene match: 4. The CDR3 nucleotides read TGTGCCAGCAGCGCCGGGACAGAGTACAATGAGCAGTTCTTC. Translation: CASSAGTEYNEQFF.

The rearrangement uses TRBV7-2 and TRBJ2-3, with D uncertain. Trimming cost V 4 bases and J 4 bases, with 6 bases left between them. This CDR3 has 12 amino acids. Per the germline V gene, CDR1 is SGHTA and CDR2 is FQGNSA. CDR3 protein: CASSYRSDTQYF. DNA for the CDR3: TGTGCCAGCAGCTACCGGTCAGATACGCAGTATTTT.